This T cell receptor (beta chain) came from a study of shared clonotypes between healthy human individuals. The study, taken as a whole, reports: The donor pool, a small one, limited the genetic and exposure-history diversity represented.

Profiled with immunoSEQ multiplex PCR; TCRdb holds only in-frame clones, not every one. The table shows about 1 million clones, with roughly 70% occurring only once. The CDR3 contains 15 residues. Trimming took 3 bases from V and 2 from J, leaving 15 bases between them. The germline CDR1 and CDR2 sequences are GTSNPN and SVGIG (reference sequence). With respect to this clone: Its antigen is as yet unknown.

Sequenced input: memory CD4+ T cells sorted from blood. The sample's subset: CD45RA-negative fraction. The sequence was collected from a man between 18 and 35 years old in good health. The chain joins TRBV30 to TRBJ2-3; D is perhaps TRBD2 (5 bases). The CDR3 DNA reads TGTGCCTGGAGATCAACGGAGGTACACACAGATACGCAGTATTTT. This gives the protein CAWRSTEVHTDTQYF.